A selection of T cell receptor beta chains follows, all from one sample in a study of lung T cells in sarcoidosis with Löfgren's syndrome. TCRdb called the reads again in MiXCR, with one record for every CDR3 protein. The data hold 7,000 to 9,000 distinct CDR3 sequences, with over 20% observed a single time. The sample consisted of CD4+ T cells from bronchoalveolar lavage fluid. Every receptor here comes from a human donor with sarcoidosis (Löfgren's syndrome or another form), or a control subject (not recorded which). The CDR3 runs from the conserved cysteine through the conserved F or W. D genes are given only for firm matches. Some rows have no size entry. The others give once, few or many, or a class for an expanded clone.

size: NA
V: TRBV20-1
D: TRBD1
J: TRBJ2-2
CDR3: CSVQGAGTGELFF
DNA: TGCAGTGTCCAGGGGGCAGGCACCGGGGAGCTGTTTTTT

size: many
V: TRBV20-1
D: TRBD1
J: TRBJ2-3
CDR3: CSARSDLAGGFVDTQYF
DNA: TGCAGTGCTAGATCCGATTTGGCAGGGGGCTTCGTAGATACGCAGTATTTT

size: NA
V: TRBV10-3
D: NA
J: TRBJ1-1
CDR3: CAISDAALNTEAFF
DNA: TGTGCCATCAGTGATGCCGCGTTGAACACTGAAGCTTTCTTT

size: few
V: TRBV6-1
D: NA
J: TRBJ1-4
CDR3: CASSELSGKLFF
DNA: TGTGCCAGCAGTGAGTTAAGCGGAAAACTGTTTTTT

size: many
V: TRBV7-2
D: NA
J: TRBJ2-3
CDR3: CASSLSSPDTQYF
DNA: TGTGCCAGCAGCTTATCTAGCCCAGATACGCAGTATTTT

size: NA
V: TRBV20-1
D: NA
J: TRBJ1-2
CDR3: CSARVALTLGYNF
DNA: TGTAGTGCTAGAGTGGCACTGACTCTAGGCTACAACTTC

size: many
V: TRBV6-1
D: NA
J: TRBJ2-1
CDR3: CASAAGLLSHNEQFF
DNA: TGTGCCAGCGCGGCAGGGCTTTTGAGCCACAATGAGCAGTTCTTC

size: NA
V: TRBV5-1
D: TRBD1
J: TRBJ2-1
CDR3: CASSLAHGFRTGSSEQFF
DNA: TGCGCCAGCAGCTTGGCGCACGGCTTTAGGACAGGGAGTAGTGAGCAGTTCTTC

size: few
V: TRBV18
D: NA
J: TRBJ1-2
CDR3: CASSDGAARGYTF
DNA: TGTGCCAGCTCCGACGGGGCAGCCAGGGGCTACACCTTC

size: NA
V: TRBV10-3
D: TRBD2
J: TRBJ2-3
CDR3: CAISDLGTSGEPDTQYF
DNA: TGTGCCATCAGTGACCTCGGGACTAGCGGGGAGCCGGATACGCAGTATTTT

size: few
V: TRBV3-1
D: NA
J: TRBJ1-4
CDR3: CASSQVSGGNEKLFF
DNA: TGTGCCAGCAGCCAGGTCAGCGGAGGGAATGAAAAACTGTTTTTT

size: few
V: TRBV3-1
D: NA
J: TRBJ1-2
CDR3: CASSQDWGGYRGLYGYTF
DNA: TGTGCCAGCAGCCAAGATTGGGGCGGGTACCGGGGTCTTTATGGCTACACCTTC

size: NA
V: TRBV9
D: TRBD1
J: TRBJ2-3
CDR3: CASSPPPGQGGDTQYF
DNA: TGTGCCAGCAGCCCCCCCCCGGGACAGGGTGGTGATACGCAGTATTTT

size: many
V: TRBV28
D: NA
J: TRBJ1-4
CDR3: CASSLQGGDEKLFF
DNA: TGTGCCAGCAGTCTACAGGGTGGAGATGAAAAACTGTTTTTT

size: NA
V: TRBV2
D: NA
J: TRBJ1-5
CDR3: CASSPLQGEGQPQHF
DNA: TGTGCCAGCAGCCCGCTACAGGGAGAGGGTCAGCCCCAGCATTTT

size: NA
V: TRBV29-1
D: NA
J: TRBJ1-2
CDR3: CNVELGGTNYGYTF
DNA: TGCAACGTTGAACTCGGAGGGACTAACTATGGCTACACCTTC

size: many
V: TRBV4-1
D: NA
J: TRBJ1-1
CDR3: CASSQPTSNTEAFF
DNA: TGCGCCAGCAGCCAGCCCACATCCAACACTGAAGCTTTCTTT

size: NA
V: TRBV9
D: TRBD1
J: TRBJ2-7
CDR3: CASNRQGAYEQYF
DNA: TGTGCCAGCAACCGGCAGGGGGCTTACGAGCAGTACTTC

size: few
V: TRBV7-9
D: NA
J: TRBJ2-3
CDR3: CASSLKGRAFTDTQYF
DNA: TGTGCCAGCAGCTTAAAGGGCAGGGCCTTCACAGATACGCAGTATTTT

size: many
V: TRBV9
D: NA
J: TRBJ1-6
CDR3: CASSEQGKMPSPLHF
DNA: TGTGCCAGCAGCGAACAGGGCAAGATGCCCTCACCCCTCCACTTT

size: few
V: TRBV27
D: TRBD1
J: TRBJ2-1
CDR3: CASSTLHRGWDNEQFF
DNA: TGTGCCAGCAGTACCCTCCACAGGGGATGGGACAATGAGCAGTTCTTC

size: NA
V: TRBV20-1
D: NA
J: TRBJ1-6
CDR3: CSAQAQWGNSPLHF
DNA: TGCAGTGCTCAAGCCCAATGGGGGAATTCACCCCTCCACTTT